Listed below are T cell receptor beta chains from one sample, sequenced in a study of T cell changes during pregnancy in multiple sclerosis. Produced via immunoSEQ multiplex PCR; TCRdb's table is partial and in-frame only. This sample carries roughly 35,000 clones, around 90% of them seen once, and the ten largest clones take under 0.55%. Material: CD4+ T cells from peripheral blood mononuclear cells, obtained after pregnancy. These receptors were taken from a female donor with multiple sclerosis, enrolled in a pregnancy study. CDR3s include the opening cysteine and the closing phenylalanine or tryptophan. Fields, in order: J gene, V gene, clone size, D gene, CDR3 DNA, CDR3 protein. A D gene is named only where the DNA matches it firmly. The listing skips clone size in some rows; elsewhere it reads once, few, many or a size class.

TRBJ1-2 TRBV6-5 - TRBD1 TGTGCCAGCAGTTACTCGGGACAGGCCTTTTATGGCTACACCTTC CASSYSGQAFYGYTF
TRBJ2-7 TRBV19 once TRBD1 TGTGCCAGTAGTATCTCGTCAGGGGGCGGCTACGAGCAGTACTTC CASSISSGGGYEQYF
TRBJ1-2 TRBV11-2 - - TGTGCCAGCAGATCGGCAGGGGCTAACTATGGCTACACCTTC CASRSAGANYGYTF
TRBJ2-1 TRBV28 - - TGTGCCTCTCTAAGAGGCGGAAGCTCCTACAATGAGCAGTTCTTC CASLRGGSSYNEQFF
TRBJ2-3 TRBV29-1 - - TGCAGCGCTCGACTGTCCACAGATACGCAGTATTTT CSARLSTDTQYF
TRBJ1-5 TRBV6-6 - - TGTGCCAGCAGTTACTCCCCCCGATCGGGACAGCCCCAGCATTTT CASSYSPRSGQPQHF
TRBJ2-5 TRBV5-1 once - TGCGCCAGCAGCGAGCAAGGGGATGGGGAGACCCAGTACTTC CASSEQGDGETQYF
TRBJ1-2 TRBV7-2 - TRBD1 TGTGCCAGCAGCCAAAGCACTCTAAGGGGGCGCGATGGCTACACCTTC CASSQSTLRGRDGYTF
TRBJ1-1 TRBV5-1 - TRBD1 TGCGCCAGCAGCCCGAATCTCAGGGGGTACACTGAAGCTTTCTTT CASSPNLRGYTEAFF
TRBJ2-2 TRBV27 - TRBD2 TGTGCCAGCAGCCTGGGCTTAGGACTAGCGAAAAACACCGGGGAGCTGTTTTTT CASSLGLGLAKNTGELFF
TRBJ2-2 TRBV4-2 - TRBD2 TGTGCCAGCAGTCCACTAGCGGATACCGGGGAGCTGTTTTTT CASSPLADTGELFF
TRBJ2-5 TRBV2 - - TGTGCCAGCAGTCCCGTTGAGACCCAGTACTTC CASSPVETQYF
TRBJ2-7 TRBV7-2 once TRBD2 TGTGCCAGCAGCTCGGCCCTTATCCTAGCGGGAGGGTTCTCCGAGCAGTACTTC CASSSALILAGGFSEQYF